This T cell receptor (beta chain) was sequenced in a study of OX40 agonist ivuxolimab in advanced cancers. General study results and limits: The study found among the lowest clonal expansion in partial responders at 0.1-3.0 mg/kg.

About this clone: No antigen is known for it. Sequence at one end of the junction differs from germline and may be a read error.

Clones were read by immunoSEQ multiplex PCR, and TCRdb kept only the in-frame ones, dropping some. The table includes under 150,000 clones, 75% to 90% detected once. Per germline, CDR1 SGHRS and CDR2 YFSETQ. CDR3 length: 14 amino acids. The specimen comprised CD4+ or CD8+ T cells sorted from blood, sampled in a trial of the OX40 agonist ivuxolimab. V is TRBV5-1 and J is TRBJ2-5; 9 bases line up with TRBD2. This TCR came from an adult with an advanced solid tumor such as melanoma, head and neck, liver or kidney cancer. CDR3: CATSETSGKETQYF. The CDR3 bases are TGCGCCACCAGCGAGACTAGCGGAAAAGAGACCCAGTACTTC.